This T cell receptor (beta chain) emerged from a study of blood T cell repertoires in COVID-19. Study context: Nucleic acid was either cDNA or gDNA, and it came from T cells, B-cell-depleted T cells, or PBMCs.

Here immunoSEQ multiplex PCR was the method, and the copy in TCRdb shows in-frame clones only, minus some. Of about 150,000 clones in the sample, over 80% were seen once. The germline V gene has CDR1 PRHDT and CDR2 FYEKMQ (reference sequence). Unmatched junction bases numbered 8, after V lost 5 bases and J lost 3 bases. The CDR3 is 15 residues long. The cohort comprised adults aged roughly 18 to 95 years residing in approximately 25 US areas. Exposed study participants had met a COVID-19 case within 2 weeks before entry. The receptor was isolated from a man aged 65-85 years who had been exposed to COVID-19. The chain carries TRBV13 and TRBJ2-7; the match to TRBD1 covers 9 bases. The specimen was PBMCs or T cells enriched from blood (not recorded which). CDR3 DNA: TGTGCCAGCAGCCCAGGACAGGGGAGGTACTACGAGCAGTACTTC. It codes for CASSPGQGRYYEQYF.